The text below deals with one TCR beta chain. The antigen is not known. The source material, RNA transcripts, was used to amplify TCR beta CDR3 regions. TCR CDR3 regions were first amplified by RT-PCR with HTBI primers. Each CDR3 protein gets one entry after TCRdb re-called the multiplex PCR reads with MiXCR. The table records 750,000 to 900,000 distinct CDR3 sequences, over 35% of them present only once. This sample was taken from a study of T cells in Graves' hyperthyroidism and ophthalmopathy. General study results and limits: Ophthalmopathy was predicted by the model a median of approximately 6 months ahead of onset.

The germline V gene has CDR1 MNHNS and CDR2 SASEGT. V trimming: 5 bases; J trimming: 1 base; junction bases outside the gene matches: 3. The CDR3 spans 16 residues. The sample consisted of blood. This clonotype was sampled from a man younger than 30 with Graves' hyperthyroidism. This chain links TRBV6-1 with TRBJ2-5, with 14 nucleotides matching TRBD2. CDR3 coding DNA: TGTGCCAGCAGTAGGGGACTAGCGGGGGCCCAAGAGACCCAGTACTTC. Translating it yields CASSRGLAGAQETQYF.